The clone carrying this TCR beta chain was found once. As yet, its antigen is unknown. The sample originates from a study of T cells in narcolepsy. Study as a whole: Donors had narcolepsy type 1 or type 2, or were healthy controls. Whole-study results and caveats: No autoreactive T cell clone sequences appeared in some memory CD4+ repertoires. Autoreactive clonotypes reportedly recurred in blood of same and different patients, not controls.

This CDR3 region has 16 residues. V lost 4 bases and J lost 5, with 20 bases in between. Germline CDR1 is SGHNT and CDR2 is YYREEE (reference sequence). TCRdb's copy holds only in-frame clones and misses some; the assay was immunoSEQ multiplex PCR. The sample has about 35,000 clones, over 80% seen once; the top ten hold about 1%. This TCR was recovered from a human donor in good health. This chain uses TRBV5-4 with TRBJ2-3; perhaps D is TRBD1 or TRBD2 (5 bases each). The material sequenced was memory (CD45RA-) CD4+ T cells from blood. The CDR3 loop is CASSPQLDRGVDTQYF. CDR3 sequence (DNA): TGTGCCAGCAGCCCCCAGCTTGATAGGGGAGTAGATACGCAGTATTTT.